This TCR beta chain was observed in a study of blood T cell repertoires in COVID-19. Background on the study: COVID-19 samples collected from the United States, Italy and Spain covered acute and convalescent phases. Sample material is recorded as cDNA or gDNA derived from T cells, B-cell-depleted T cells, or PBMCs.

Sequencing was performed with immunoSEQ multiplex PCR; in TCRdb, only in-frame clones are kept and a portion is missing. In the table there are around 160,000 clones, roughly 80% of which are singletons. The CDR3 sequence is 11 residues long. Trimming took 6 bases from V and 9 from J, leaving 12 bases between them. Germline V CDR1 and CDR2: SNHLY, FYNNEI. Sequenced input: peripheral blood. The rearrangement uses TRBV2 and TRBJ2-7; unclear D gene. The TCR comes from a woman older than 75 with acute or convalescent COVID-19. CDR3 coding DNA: TGTGCCAGCAGCTTGAACTCGGGGCAGTACTTC. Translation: CASSLNSGQYF.